Presented here are 19 T cell receptor beta chains from one specimen sequenced in a study of tissue T cells after allogeneic stem cell transplantation. Assay used: immunoSEQ multiplex PCR; TCRdb lists only in-frame clones, some missing. In the table there are approximately 30,000 clones, about 85% of which are singletons. Specimen: blood, collected before transplantation. The receptors derive from a woman between 18 and 55 years old who later had graft-versus-host disease after an allogeneic stem cell transplant.

The chain carries TRBV11-2 and TRBJ1-1; D is unresolved. Germline V gene data show CDR1 as SGHAT and CDR2 as FQNNGV. The CDR3 consists of 11 residues. V was trimmed by 2 bases and J by 5 bases, leaving 3 bases between them. CDR3 region: CASSLKTEAFF. CDR3 sequence (DNA): TGTGCCAGCAGCTTAAAAACTGAAGCTTTCTTT.

V usage is TRBV5-6 and J usage is TRBJ1-2, with TRBD1 matching over 7 bases. The germline gives CDR1 SGHDT, CDR2 YYEEEE. Trimming took 2 bases from V and 4 from J; bases not matched to a gene: 2. CDR3 size: 13 residues. CDR3 coding DNA: TGTGCCAGCAGCTTAGGACAGGTCTATGGCTACACCTTC. The encoded protein is CASSLGQVYGYTF.

V usage is TRBV30 and J usage is TRBJ2-7, with 9 bases identical to TRBD1. The CDR3 is 14 amino acids. The junction had 5 bases not matched to a gene; V was cut back by 0 bases and J by 5 bases. Germline V CDR1 and CDR2: GTSNPN, SVGIG (reference sequence). CDR3 nucleotides: TGTGCCTGGAGTGTACAGGGGGCGATCCACGAGCAGTACTTC. Amino acid sequence: CAWSVQGAIHEQYF.

This clone was observed once. The chain couples TRBV11-2 to TRBJ2-7; maybe TRBD1 (6 bases). The CDR3 runs to 15 residues. V lost 0 bases and J lost 3, with 12 bases in between. Germline V gene sequence: CDR1 SGHAT, CDR2 FQNNGV. CDR3 coding DNA: TGTGCCAGCAGCTTAGATAGTAGAGGGGGCTACGAGCAGTACTTC. This sequence encodes CASSLDSRGGYEQYF.

CDR3 residues: CASRRRDREAGELFF. CDR3 coding DNA: TGTGCCAGCAGACGCCGGGACAGGGAGGCCGGGGAGCTGTTTTTT. The J gene is TRBJ2-2, the V gene TRBV28; 9 bases agree with TRBD1. The V gene's germline CDR1 is MDHEN and CDR2 SYDVKM. The length of the CDR3 is 15 residues. Trimming at V came to 6 bases and at J to 6 bases, leaving 8 bases not matched to a gene.

V and J are TRBV5-6 and TRBJ2-5, with 12 bases identical to TRBD2. This CDR3 has 16 amino acids. Germline CDR1 and CDR2: SGHDT and YYEEEE. V lost 0 bases and J lost 3; bases outside the gene matches: 3. The CDR3 DNA reads as TGTGCCAGCAGCTTGGGGCTAGCGGGGGGGAAAGAGACCCAGTACTTC. This gives the protein CASSLGLAGGKETQYF.

This clone was seen only a few times. J is TRBJ1-5 and V is TRBV5-5; TRBD1 is a possible D gene (5 bases). The V gene's germline CDR1 is SGHKS and CDR2 YYEKEE (reference sequence). Trimming removed 4 bases at V and 7 bases at J, with 15 bases between. There are 14 residues in the CDR3. The CDR3 bases are TGTGCCAGCAGCCAGGATCAGGGTTCCCAGCCCCAGCATTTT. Residues: CASSQDQGSQPQHF.

CDR3 nucleotides: TGCGCCAGCAGCCAAGACGGAATCCTGCGGTTCACCGAGCAGTACTTC. It encodes CASSQDGILRFTEQYF. The V gene is TRBV4-3, the J gene TRBJ2-7; no clear D gene. There are 16 residues in the CDR3. The germline gives CDR1 LGHNA, CDR2 YSLEER. V dropped 0 bases and J dropped 6 bases, with 18 bases sitting between them.

The chain carries TRBV7-9 and TRBJ2-7; 9 positions match TRBD1. V dropped 4 bases and J dropped 4; count of bases not matched to a gene: 14. This CDR3 region has 17 residues. Germline CDR1 and CDR2: SEHNR and FQNEAQ (reference sequence). The CDR3 protein is CASSSTTGTGYFYEQYF. The DNA for the CDR3 is TGTGCCAGCAGCTCGACAACAGGGACAGGGTATTTTTACGAGCAGTACTTC.

The CDR3 nucleotides are TGTGCCTGGAGTGTATTTAATCAAGAGACCCAGTACTTC. Protein product: CAWSVFNQETQYF. The rearrangement links TRBV30 to TRBJ2-5; D is undetermined. Per germline, CDR1 GTSNPN and CDR2 SVGIG (reference sequence). Deletions cut 0 bases from V and 2 bases from J, with 7 bases between. This CDR3 has 13 residues.

The chain links TRBV5-1 to TRBJ2-5; D may be TRBD1 or TRBD2 (5 bases each). The CDR3 is made up of 17 amino acids. The V and J ends lost 0 bases and 1 base respectively, with 16 bases between them. Germline V CDR1 and CDR2: SGHRS, YFSETQ. The CDR3 protein is CASSLGGRARVQETQYF. Here the CDR3 DNA reads TGCGCCAGCAGCTTGGGAGGCAGGGCGCGGGTCCAAGAGACCCAGTACTTC.

About this clone: This sample includes further DNA sequences coding for the same CDR3. This chain links TRBV27 with TRBJ2-7; D is unclear. The length of the CDR3 is 12 residues. CDR1 and CDR2 (germline): MNHEY, SMNVEV (reference sequence). With 0 bases removed from V and 4 bases from J, the gap between germline ends came to 4 bases. CDR3 amino acids: CASSLSGYEQYF. The DNA of the CDR3 is TGTGCCAGCAGTTTATCAGGTTACGAGCAGTACTTC.

The gene calls are TRBV18 and TRBJ1-1; D gene unclear. Trimming took off 3 bases at V and 1 base at J, with 12 bases between the two ends. This CDR3 is 15 amino acids long. Germline V gene sequence: CDR1 KGHSH, CDR2 LQKENI. The CDR3 nucleotides read TGTGCCAGCTCACCCCGACCCATAAGGAACACTGAAGCTTTCTTT. Translation: CASSPRPIRNTEAFF.

This clone was detected a few times. J is TRBJ2-7 and V is TRBV6-4; weak D call: TRBD1 (6 bases). Germline values: CDR1 MRHNA, CDR2 SNTAGT. This CDR3 has 14 residues. Deletions cut 6 bases from V and 5 bases from J, with 17 bases between. DNA of the CDR3: TGTGCCAGCAGCCCGTCCGACAGGTCTCACGAGCAGTACTTC. It specifies CASSPSDRSHEQYF.

The rearrangement joins TRBV6-5 to TRBJ1-1; D is ambiguous. Germline CDR1 reads MNHEY; CDR2 reads SVGAGI. The CDR3 has 15 amino acids. V gave up 1 base and J gave up 0 bases, with 9 bases separating them. CDR3 sequence reads: CASSYLGGMNTEAFF. The CDR3 DNA is TGTGCCAGCAGTTACTTGGGAGGCATGAACACTGAAGCTTTCTTT.

This clone has only a few counts. The sample carries other DNA sequences with the same CDR3. This chain links TRBV4-1 with TRBJ2-1; D remains unclear. There are 16 residues in the CDR3. CDR1 and CDR2 (germline): MGHRA, YSYEKL. Trimming stripped 1 base from V and 1 base from J, with 11 bases between. CDR3 DNA sequence: TGCGCCAGCAGCCAAGTCAACTTAATTTCCTACAATGAGCAGTTCTTC. This gives the protein CASSQVNLISYNEQFF.

The chain is built from TRBV11-3 and TRBJ2-2; 7 positions agree with TRBD2. Trimming took 5 bases from V and 7 from J; bases not matched to a gene: 10. The germline V gene encodes CDR1 SGHNT and CDR2 YENEEA. The CDR3 has 15 amino acids. CDR3 residues: CASSLLGGPVGELFF. CDR3 nucleotide sequence: TGTGCCAGCAGCCTACTGGGAGGGCCGGTCGGGGAGCTGTTTTTT.

The rearrangement links TRBV18 to TRBJ1-2, with TRBD1 identical over 7 bases. Trimming cost V 6 bases and J 8 bases; bases outside gene matches: 9. The length of the CDR3 is 13 residues. Germline-derived CDR1 and CDR2 are KGHSH and LQKENI. DNA for the CDR3: TGTGCCAGCTCTCAAGGGGGCGCGGAAGGCTACACCTTC. As protein: CASSQGGAEGYTF.

The chain is built from TRBV6-5 and TRBJ1-2, with TRBD1 as a possible D gene (5 bases). V was pared by 2 bases and J by 13 bases, with 23 bases between. Germline CDR1 reads MNHEY; CDR2 reads SVGAGI. This CDR3 contains 15 residues. The CDR3 region has the DNA TGTGCCAGCAGTTACCTTATCTCCTTAAGGGACGCCCTCACCTTC. It translates to CASSYLISLRDALTF.